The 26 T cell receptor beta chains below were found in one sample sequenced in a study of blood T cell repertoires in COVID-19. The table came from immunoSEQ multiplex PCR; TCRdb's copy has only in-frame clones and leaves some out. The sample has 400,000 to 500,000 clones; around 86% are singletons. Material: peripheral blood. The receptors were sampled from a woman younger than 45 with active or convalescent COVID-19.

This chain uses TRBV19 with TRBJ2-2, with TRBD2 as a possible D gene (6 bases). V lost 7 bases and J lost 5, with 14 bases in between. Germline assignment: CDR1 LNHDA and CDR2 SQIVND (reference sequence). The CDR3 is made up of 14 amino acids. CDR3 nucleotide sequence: TGTGCCAGTAAACGGGTCGCGGGGACCGGGGAGCTGTTTTTT. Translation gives CASKRVAGTGELFF.

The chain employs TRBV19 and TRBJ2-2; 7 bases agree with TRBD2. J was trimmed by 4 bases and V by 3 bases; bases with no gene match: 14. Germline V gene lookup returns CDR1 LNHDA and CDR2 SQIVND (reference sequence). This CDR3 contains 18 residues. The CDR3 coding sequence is TGTGCCAGTAGTATTTCTAGCGGTTTACGTCTGAGCACCGGGGAGCTGTTTTTT. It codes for CASSISSGLRLSTGELFF. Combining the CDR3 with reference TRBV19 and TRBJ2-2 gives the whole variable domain DGGITQSPKYLFRKEGQNVTLSCEQNLNHDAMYWYRQDPGQGLRLIYYSQIVNDFQKGDIAEGYSVSREKKESFPLTVTSAQKNPTAFYLCASSISSGLRLSTGELFFGEGSRLTVL.

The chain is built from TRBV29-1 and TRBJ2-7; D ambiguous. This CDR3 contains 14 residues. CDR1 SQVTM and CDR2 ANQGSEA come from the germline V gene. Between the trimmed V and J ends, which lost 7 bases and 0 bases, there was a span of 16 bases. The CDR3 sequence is CSATNIGSSYEQYF. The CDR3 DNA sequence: TGCAGCGCTACCAATATTGGTAGCTCCTACGAGCAGTACTTC.

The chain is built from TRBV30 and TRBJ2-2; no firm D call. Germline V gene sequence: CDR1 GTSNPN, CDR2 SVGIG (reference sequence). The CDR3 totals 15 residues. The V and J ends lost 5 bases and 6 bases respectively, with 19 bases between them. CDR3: CAWGSKATAAGELFF. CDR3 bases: TGTGCCTGGGGGTCTAAGGCGACGGCGGCCGGGGAGCTGTTTTTT.

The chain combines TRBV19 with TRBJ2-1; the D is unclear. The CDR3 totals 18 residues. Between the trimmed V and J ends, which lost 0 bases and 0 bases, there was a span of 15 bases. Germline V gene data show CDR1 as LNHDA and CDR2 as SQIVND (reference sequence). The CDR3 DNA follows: TGTGCCAGTAGTATAGAACAGAAATACGGATACTCCTACAATGAGCAGTTCTTC. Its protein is CASSIEQKYGYSYNEQFF.

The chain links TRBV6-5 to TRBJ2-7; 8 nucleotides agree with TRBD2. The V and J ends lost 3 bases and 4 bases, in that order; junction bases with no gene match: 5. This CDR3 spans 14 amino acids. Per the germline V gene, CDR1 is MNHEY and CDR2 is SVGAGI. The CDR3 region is CASSYAGGQYEQYF. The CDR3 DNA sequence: TGTGCCAGCAGTTATGCGGGGGGCCAGTACGAGCAGTACTTC.

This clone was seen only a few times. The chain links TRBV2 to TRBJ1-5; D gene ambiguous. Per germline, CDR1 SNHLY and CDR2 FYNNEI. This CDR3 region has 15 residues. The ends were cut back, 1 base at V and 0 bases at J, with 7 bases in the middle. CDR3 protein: CASSEVQYSNQPQHF. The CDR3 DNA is TGTGCCAGCAGTGAAGTGCAGTATAGCAATCAGCCCCAGCATTTT.

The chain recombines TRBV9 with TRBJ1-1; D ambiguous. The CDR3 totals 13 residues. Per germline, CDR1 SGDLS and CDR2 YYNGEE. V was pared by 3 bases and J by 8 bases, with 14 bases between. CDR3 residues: CASSEAPGGEAFF. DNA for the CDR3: TGTGCCAGCAGCGAGGCCCCAGGCGGGGAAGCTTTCTTT.

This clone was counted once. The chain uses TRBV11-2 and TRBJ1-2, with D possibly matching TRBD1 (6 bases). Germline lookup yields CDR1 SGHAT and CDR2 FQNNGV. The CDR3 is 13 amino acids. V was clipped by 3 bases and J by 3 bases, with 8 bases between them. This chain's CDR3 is CASSLDSYYGYTF. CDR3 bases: TGTGCCAGCAGCTTGGACAGCTACTATGGCTACACCTTC.

The CDR3: CASSPAGQGWIEAFF. The CDR3 coding sequence is TGCGCCAGCAGCCCAGCCGGACAGGGGTGGATTGAAGCTTTCTTT. The chain carries TRBV5-1 and TRBJ1-1; the match to TRBD1 covers 9 bases. The germline CDR1 and CDR2 sequences are SGHRS and YFSETQ. The CDR3 extends over 15 amino acids. V gave up 4 bases and J gave up 7 bases; unmatched junction bases: 11.

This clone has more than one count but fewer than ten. CDR3 protein: CATKNGGSNQPQHF. The CDR3 bases are TGTGCCACAAAGAACGGGGGGAGCAATCAGCCCCAGCATTTT. V and J are TRBV15 and TRBJ1-5, with a possible D match to TRBD1 (5 bases). Germline V lookup: CDR1 LNHNV, CDR2 YYDKDF (reference sequence). The CDR3 is made up of 14 amino acids. V lost 9 bases, J lost 1 base, and 13 bases lay in between. The entire variable domain, with the rest obtained from reference TRBV15 and TRBJ1-5, is as follows: DAMVIQNPRYQVTQFGKPVTLSCSQTLNHNVMYWYQQKSSQAPKLLFHYYDKDFNNEADTPDNFQSRRPNTSFCFLDIRSPGLGDTAMYLCATKNGGSNQPQHFGDGTRLSIL.

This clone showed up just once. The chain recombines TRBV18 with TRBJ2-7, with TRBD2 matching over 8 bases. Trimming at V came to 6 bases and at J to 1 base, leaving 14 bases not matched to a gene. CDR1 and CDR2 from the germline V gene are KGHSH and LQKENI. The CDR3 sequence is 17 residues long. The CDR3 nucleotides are TGTGCCAGCTCCGTATCACTGACTAGCGCAATTTCCTACGAGCAGTACTTC. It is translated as CASSVSLTSAISYEQYF.

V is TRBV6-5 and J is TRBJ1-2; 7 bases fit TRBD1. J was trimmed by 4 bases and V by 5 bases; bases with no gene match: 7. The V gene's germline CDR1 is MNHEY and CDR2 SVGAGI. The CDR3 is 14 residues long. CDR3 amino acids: CASSRRQGTYGYTF. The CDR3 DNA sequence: TGTGCCAGCAGTCGGCGACAGGGAACCTATGGCTACACCTTC.

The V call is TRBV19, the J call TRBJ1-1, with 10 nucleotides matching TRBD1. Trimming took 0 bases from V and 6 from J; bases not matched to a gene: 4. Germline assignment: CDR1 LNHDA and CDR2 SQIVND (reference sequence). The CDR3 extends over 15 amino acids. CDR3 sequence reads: CASSIDQDRGAEAFF. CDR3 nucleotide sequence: TGTGCCAGTAGTATAGATCAGGACAGGGGGGCTGAAGCTTTCTTT.

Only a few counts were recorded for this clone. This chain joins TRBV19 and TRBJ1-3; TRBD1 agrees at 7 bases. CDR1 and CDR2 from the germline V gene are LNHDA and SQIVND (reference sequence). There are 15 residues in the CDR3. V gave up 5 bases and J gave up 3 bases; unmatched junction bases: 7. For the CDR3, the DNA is TGTGCCAGTAGTCCATCCAGGACAGGTGGAAACACCATATATTTT. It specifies CASSPSRTGGNTIYF.

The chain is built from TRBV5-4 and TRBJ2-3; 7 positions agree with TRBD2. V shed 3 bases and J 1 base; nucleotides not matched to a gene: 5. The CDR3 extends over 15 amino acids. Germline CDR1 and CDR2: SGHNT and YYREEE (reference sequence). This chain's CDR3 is CASSSSGARTDTQYF. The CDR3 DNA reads TGTGCCAGCAGCTCTAGCGGAGCGCGCACAGATACGCAGTATTTT.

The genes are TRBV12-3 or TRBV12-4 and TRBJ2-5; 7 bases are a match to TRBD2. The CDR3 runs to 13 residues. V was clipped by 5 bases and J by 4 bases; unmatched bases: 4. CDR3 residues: CASSTGRRETQYF. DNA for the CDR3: TGTGCCAGCAGTACCGGGAGGAGAGAGACCCAGTACTTC.

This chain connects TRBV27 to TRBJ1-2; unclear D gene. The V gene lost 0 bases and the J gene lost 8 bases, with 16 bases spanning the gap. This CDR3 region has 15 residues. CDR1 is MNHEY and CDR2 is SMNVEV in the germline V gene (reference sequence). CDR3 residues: CASSLSSIPSGGYTF. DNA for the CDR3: TGTGCCAGCAGTTTATCGTCCATCCCCTCAGGAGGCTACACCTTC.

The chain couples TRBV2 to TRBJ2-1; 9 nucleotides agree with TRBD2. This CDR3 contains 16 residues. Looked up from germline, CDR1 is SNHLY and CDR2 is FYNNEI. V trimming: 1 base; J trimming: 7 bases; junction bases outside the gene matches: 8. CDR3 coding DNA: TGTGCCAGCAGTGAAGGGGCAGCGGGAGGTCTTAATGAGCAGTTCTTC. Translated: CASSEGAAGGLNEQFF.

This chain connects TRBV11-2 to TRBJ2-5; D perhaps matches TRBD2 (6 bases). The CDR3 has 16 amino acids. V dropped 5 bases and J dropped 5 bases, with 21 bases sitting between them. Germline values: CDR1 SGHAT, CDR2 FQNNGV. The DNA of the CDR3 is TGTGCCAGCAGCGGCCAGGTCGGCCTGGCGGGGGAGACCCAGTACTTC. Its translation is CASSGQVGLAGETQYF.

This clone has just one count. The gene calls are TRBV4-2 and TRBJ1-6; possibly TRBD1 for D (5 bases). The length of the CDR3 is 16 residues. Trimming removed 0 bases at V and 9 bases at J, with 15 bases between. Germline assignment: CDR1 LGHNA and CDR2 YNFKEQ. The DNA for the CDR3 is TGTGCCAGCAGCCAAGATGTAGGGGAGGGGATTTCACCCCTCCACTTT. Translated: CASSQDVGEGISPLHF.

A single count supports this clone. The CDR3 DNA is TGTGCCAGCAGCCCGCGGGAGATCTACAATGAGCAGTTCTTC. Translation: CASSPREIYNEQFF. The rearrangement joins TRBV3-1 (or the pseudogene TRBV3-2) to TRBJ2-1, with 7 bases identical to TRBD2. The ends lost 4 bases at V and 3 bases at J; junction bases unmatched: 3. This CDR3 has 14 residues. The germline V gene encodes CDR1 LGHDT and CDR2 YNNKEL (reference sequence).

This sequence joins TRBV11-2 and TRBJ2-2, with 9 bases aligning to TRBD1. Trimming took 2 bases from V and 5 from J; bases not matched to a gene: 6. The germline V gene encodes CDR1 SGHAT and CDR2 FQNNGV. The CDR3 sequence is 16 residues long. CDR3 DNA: TGTGCCAGCAGCTTACCCGGACAGGGGAAAACCGGGGAGCTGTTTTTT. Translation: CASSLPGQGKTGELFF.

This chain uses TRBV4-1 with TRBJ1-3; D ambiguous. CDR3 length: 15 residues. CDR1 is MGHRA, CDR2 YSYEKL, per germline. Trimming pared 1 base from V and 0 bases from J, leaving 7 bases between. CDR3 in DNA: TGCGCCAGCAGCCAAGTGGCCAGCTCTGGAAACACCATATATTTT. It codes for CASSQVASSGNTIYF.

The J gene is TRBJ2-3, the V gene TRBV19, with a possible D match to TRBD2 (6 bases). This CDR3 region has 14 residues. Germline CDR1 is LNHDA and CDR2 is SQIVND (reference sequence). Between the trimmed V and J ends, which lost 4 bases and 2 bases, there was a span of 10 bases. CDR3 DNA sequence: TGTGCCAGTAGTAGCGGGATCCTCACAGATACGCAGTATTTT. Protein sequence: CASSSGILTDTQYF.

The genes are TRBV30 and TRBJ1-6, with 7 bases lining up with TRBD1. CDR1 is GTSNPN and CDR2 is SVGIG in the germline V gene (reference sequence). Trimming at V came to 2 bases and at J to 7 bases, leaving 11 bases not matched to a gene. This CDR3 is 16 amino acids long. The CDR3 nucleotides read TGTGCCTGGAGTCGGGACAGTCATCCCGGAAATTCACCCCTCCACTTT. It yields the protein CAWSRDSHPGNSPLHF.